The 24 T cell receptor beta chains presented below share a single source sample, sequenced in a study of Tregs in tolerant kidney transplant recipients. The repertoire was sequenced with immunoSEQ multiplex PCR; TCRdb's copy has only in-frame clones and lacks some. This sample's clone table lists 48,000 or so clones. Specimen: CD4+ T cells from blood, collected before the transplant. These receptors came from a human donor who received a combined kidney and bone marrow transplant.

Worth noting for this clone: The read is 3 residues too short to cover the CDR3 end, so that end is filled in from the germline J gene. V usage is TRBV2 and J usage is TRBJ1-1, with D possibly TRBD1 on 6 matching bases. This CDR3 contains 15 residues. Trimming pared 7 bases from V and 7 bases from J, leaving 22 bases between. In germline, CDR1 is SNHLY, CDR2 FYNNEI. The CDR3 region is CASKTMGDTLLEAFF. Incomplete CDR3 DNA: TGTGCCAGCAAGACCATGGGGGACACCTTACTTGAA. Full variable domain (remainder filled in from reference TRBV2 and TRBJ1-1): EPEVTQTPSHQVTQMGQEVILRCVPISNHLYFYWYRQILGQKVEFLVSFYNNEISEKSEIFDDQFSVERPDGSNFTLKIRSTKLEDSAMYFCASKTMGDTLLEAFFGQGTRLTVV.

In the case of this clone: Sequencing ends 3 residues short of the CDR3 end; the germline J gene provides the rest. The chain couples TRBV19 to TRBJ1-5, with 11 bases identical to TRBD1. In germline, CDR1 is LNHDA, CDR2 SQIVND (reference sequence). The CDR3 length is 14 residues. Trimming removed 7 bases from V and 6 bases from J; junction bases left unmatched: 5. The CDR3 loop is CASTGTGGGQPQHF. The part of the CDR3 DNA that was read is TGTGCCAGTACCGGGACAGGGGGTGGTCAGCCC.

A note on this clone: Read coverage stops 3 residues before the CDR3 terminus; the germline J gene supplies the remainder. The chain couples TRBV9 to TRBJ1-2, with 9 bases lining up with TRBD1. The CDR3 contains 14 residues. The V gene's germline CDR1 is SGDLS and CDR2 YYNGEE. V shed 4 bases and J 6 bases; nucleotides not matched to a gene: 7. The covered CDR3 bases are TGTGCCAGCAGCATAACAGGGGGCTGGGATGGC. Encoded protein: CASSITGGWDG. The complete CDR3 reads CASSITGGWDGYTF.

In the case of this clone: The CDR3 is cut off 3 residues early in the read; its end comes from the germline J gene. The chain couples TRBV19 to TRBJ2-7, with 7 bases fitting TRBD1. The CDR3 runs to 14 residues. Unmatched junction bases numbered 8, after V lost 4 bases and J lost 5 bases. Germline-derived CDR1 and CDR2 are LNHDA and SQIVND (reference sequence). CDR3 sequence reads: CASSRRQGFDEQYF. Incomplete CDR3 DNA: TGTGCCAGTAGTAGGAGACAGGGTTTCGACGAG.

As concerns this clone: The missing CDR3 end, 3 residues past where the read stops, is filled in from the germline J gene. The rearrangement uses TRBV7-9 and TRBJ1-2; 7 bases line up with TRBD1. CDR1 is SEHNR and CDR2 is FQNEAQ in the germline V gene (reference sequence). This CDR3 comprises 15 residues. CDR3 loop: CASSHTETGDGGYTF. Partial CDR3 DNA: TGTGCCAGCAGCCATACAGAAACAGGGGATGGCGGC.

Comment on this clone: The read falls 3 residues short of the CDR3 end, and the missing part is taken from the germline J gene. The chain carries TRBV20-1 and TRBJ2-1, with 11 bases that match TRBD2. CDR1 and CDR2 from the germline V gene are DFQATT and SNEGSKA (reference sequence). This CDR3 region has 14 residues. V trimming: 3 bases; J trimming: 7 bases; junction bases outside the gene matches: 5. The CDR3 here is CSASMASGRNEQFF. CDR3 DNA (partial): TGCAGTGCTAGTATGGCTAGCGGGAGGAATGAG.

Turning to this clone: Read sequence stops 3 residues before the CDR3 end, and the germline J gene provides the missing end. This same CDR3 is encoded by further DNA sequences in the sample. The rearrangement links TRBV19 to TRBJ1-6; TRBD1 might be the D (5 bases). Germline V CDR1 and CDR2: LNHDA, SQIVND (reference sequence). This CDR3 is built from 15 residues. V was trimmed by 9 bases and J by 0 bases, leaving 12 bases between them. CDR3 sequence: CASGRGSSYNSPLHF. CDR3 DNA, as far as it was read: TGTGCCAGCGGACGGGGGAGCTCCTATAATTCACCC.

Points on this clone: The read gets to within 3 residues of the CDR3 end, and the germline J gene fills in the rest. The genes are TRBV29-1 and TRBJ2-5, with D unresolved. The germline CDR1 and CDR2 sequences are SQVTM and ANQGSEA. Deletions cut 8 bases from V and 5 bases from J, with 18 bases between. The CDR3 is made up of 13 amino acids. Here the CDR3 reads CSLRRLDGETQYF. Partial CDR3 DNA: TGCAGCCTTCGCCGTCTAGACGGGGAGACC.

Concerning this clone: The CDR3 goes on 3 residues after the read ends, and that part is filled in from the germline J gene. The gene calls are TRBV5-1 and TRBJ1-3; no definite D call. Trimming pared 1 base from V and 3 bases from J, leaving 5 bases between. Germline CDR1 and CDR2: SGHRS and YFSETQ. The CDR3 consists of 13 residues. The CDR3 loop reads CASSLTVGNTIYF. The sequenced part of the CDR3 DNA is TGCGCCAGCAGCTTGACGGTTGGAAACACC.

CDR3 loop: CASSYGRGANSYEQYF. Incomplete CDR3 DNA: TGTGCCAGCAGTTACGGGCGCGGGGCAAACTCCTACGAG. The chain combines TRBV6-2 or TRBV6-3 with TRBJ2-7, with D maybe TRBD2 (6 bases). From the germline J gene comes the end of the CDR3, since the read stops 3 residues before it. Per germline, CDR1 MNHEY and CDR2 SVGEGT. V lost 2 bases, J lost 0 bases, and 14 bases lay in between. This CDR3 has 16 amino acids.

Comment on this clone: The CDR3 end falls 3 residues outside the read, so it is completed with the germline J gene. This sequence joins TRBV19 and TRBJ2-7, with 7 bases aligning to TRBD1. CDR3 size: 16 residues. Germline assignment: CDR1 LNHDA and CDR2 SQIVND (reference sequence). V lost 9 bases and J lost 1; bases outside the gene matches: 15. The CDR3 bases that were read are TGTGCCAGCCCAGAGGGCCCCGACAGGGTTTCCTACGAG. Protein sequence: CASPEGPDRVSYE. The whole CDR3 protein is CASPEGPDRVSYEQYF.

Regarding this clone: Coverage ceases 3 residues before the CDR3 finishes, and the germline J gene fills in the end. The chain has TRBV14 and TRBJ1-1; no clear D. V was pared by 3 bases and J by 5 bases, with 10 bases between. CDR1 and CDR2 from the germline V gene are SGHDN and FVKESK. The CDR3 spans 13 residues. CDR3 sequence: CASSQVLETEAFF. Partial CDR3 DNA: TGTGCCAGCAGCCAGGTTTTAGAAACTGAA.

Notes on this clone: The CDR3 end is not reached by the read, which stops 3 residues before it; the germline J gene fills it in. The chain combines TRBV30 with TRBJ2-2, with D tentatively TRBD2 (6 bases). V was shortened by 4 bases and J by 4 bases, with 16 bases between the two germline ends. Germline loops: CDR1 GTSNPN, CDR2 SVGIG (reference sequence). This CDR3 spans 15 amino acids. The CDR3 protein is CAWNGDSGPTGELFF. Incomplete CDR3 DNA: TGTGCCTGGAACGGGGATAGCGGCCCCACCGGGGAG.

In the case of this clone: The missing CDR3 end, 3 residues past where the read stops, is filled in from the germline J gene. This chain links TRBV20-1 with TRBJ2-3, with 11 bases fitting TRBD2. CDR1 DFQATT and CDR2 SNEGSKA come from the germline V gene (reference sequence). The CDR3 consists of 15 residues. V dropped 6 bases and J dropped 3; count of bases not matched to a gene: 8. The CDR3 region is CSAPASGRSTDTQYF. CDR3 bases read: TGCAGTGCCCCGGCTAGCGGGAGGTCGACAGATACG.

With regard to this clone: The read ends 3 residues before the CDR3 terminus; that terminus is restored from the germline J gene. This chain uses TRBV5-1 with TRBJ2-5; tentative D call: TRBD2 (7 bases). The CDR3 runs 14 residues. Trimming left V 2 bases short and J 1 base short, with 9 bases between. Germline V gene lookup returns CDR1 SGHRS and CDR2 YFSETQ. The CDR3 loop reads CASSLGGAQETQYF. The CDR3 bases that were read are TGCGCCAGCAGCTTAGGGGGGGCCCAAGAGACC.

On this clone: The CDR3 goes on 3 residues after the read ends, and that part is filled in from the germline J gene. The gene calls are TRBV20-1 and TRBJ2-7, with 7 nucleotides matching TRBD2. CDR1 is DFQATT, CDR2 SNEGSKA, per germline (reference sequence). Trimming took 0 bases from V and 3 from J; bases not matched to a gene: 8. The CDR3 contains 15 residues. The sequenced CDR3 bases are TGCAGTGCTAGAGATGATAGCGGGTTCTTCTACGAG. Amino acids: CSARDDSGFFYE. The CDR3 as a whole reads CSARDDSGFFYEQYF.

As for this clone: The DNA ends 3 residues before the CDR3 does, and the rest of the CDR3 is filled in from the germline J gene. The chain recombines TRBV19 with TRBJ2-2; 13 positions match TRBD2. Germline trimming cut 7 bases from V and 6 bases from J; bases unmatched to any gene: 2. The V gene's germline CDR1 is LNHDA and CDR2 SQIVND (reference sequence). This CDR3 has 14 residues. The CDR3 spells CASTGLAGAGELFF. CDR3 DNA, as far as it was read: TGTGCCAGTACCGGACTAGCGGGAGCCGGGGAG.

As to this clone: The read finishes 3 residues shy of the CDR3 end, and the germline J gene is used to complete it. This chain connects TRBV6-2 or TRBV6-3 to TRBJ2-2; D is uncertain. V lost 2 bases and J 5 bases, leaving 15 bases between the germline ends. CDR3 size: 16 residues. Germline CDR1 MNHEY, CDR2 SVGEGT. The chain's CDR3 is CASSYTDSRGTGELFF. Partial CDR3 DNA: TGTGCCAGCAGTTACACCGACTCTCGCGGTACCGGGGAG.

A note on this clone: The read comes to an end 3 residues before the CDR3 does, leaving the germline J gene to fill in the end. The chain has TRBV5-1 and TRBJ2-2; D possibly corresponds to TRBD2 (6 bases). Germline values: CDR1 SGHRS, CDR2 YFSETQ. Between the trimmed V and J ends, which lost 7 bases and 6 bases, there was a span of 16 bases. The CDR3 spans 14 residues. CDR3 sequence: CASADLAGSGELFF. Incomplete CDR3 DNA: TGCGCCAGCGCTGATCTGGCGGGGTCCGGGGAG.

With respect to this clone: The read ends 3 residues before the CDR3 terminus; that terminus is restored from the germline J gene. The chain is built from TRBV6-1 and TRBJ1-2; TRBD1 aligns across 8 bases. Germline-derived CDR1 and CDR2 are MNHNS and SASEGT. Trimming removed 5 bases from V and 3 bases from J; junction bases left unmatched: 14. This CDR3 has 17 amino acids. The CDR3 protein is CASSQDNSGGKDYGYTF. Incomplete CDR3 DNA: TGTGCCAGCAGTCAAGATAATTCAGGGGGCAAGGACTATGGC.

A note on this clone: With the read ending 3 residues before the CDR3 end, the germline J gene is used to fill in that end. The V gene is TRBV2, the J gene TRBJ1-1; D call uncertain. The CDR3 sequence is 13 residues long. The germline V gene encodes CDR1 SNHLY and CDR2 FYNNEI. The sequenced part of the CDR3 DNA is TGTGCCAGCATTAAGTCCAGGTCCTCGGAA. Translation gives CASIKSRSSE. The full CDR3 sequence reads CASIKSRSSEAFF.

Concerning this clone: The CDR3 end falls 3 residues outside the read, so it is completed with the germline J gene. V is TRBV2 and J is TRBJ2-2; D unresolved. The CDR3 extends over 14 amino acids. V lost 7 bases and J lost 0, with 9 bases in between. The germline CDR1 and CDR2 sequences are SNHLY and FYNNEI. The CDR3 loop is CASKGSANTGELFF. The DNA read from the CDR3 is TGTGCCAGCAAAGGCTCCGCGAACACCGGGGAG.

Of note for this clone: The read gets to within 3 residues of the CDR3 end, and the germline J gene fills in the rest. The chain employs TRBV11-1 and TRBJ2-2; the match to TRBD1 covers 7 bases. Germline V gene data show CDR1 as SGHAT and CDR2 as FQDESV (reference sequence). The V and J ends lost 4 bases and 0 bases, in that order; junction bases with no gene match: 2. The CDR3 has 15 amino acids. CDR3 bases read: TGTGCCAGCAGCTCGACAGGGACGAACACCGGGGAG. Translation gives CASSSTGTNTGE. The entire CDR3 protein is CASSSTGTNTGELFF.

The CDR3 DNA, read in part, is TGTGCCAGCAGCTTAGGGACTCGCAAACTCGAGACC. Translating it yields CASSLGTRKLET. The full CDR3 protein reads CASSLGTRKLETQYF. The chain carries TRBV5-8 and TRBJ2-5; D might be TRBD2 (6 bases). From the germline J gene comes the end of the CDR3, since the read stops 3 residues before it. Germline-derived CDR1 and CDR2 are SGHTS and YDEGEE. With 2 bases removed from V and 5 bases from J, the gap between germline ends came to 16 bases. The CDR3 totals 15 residues.